Below are 27 T cell receptor beta chains sequenced from a single sample in a study of beta chain features in type 1 diabetes listed by TCRdb under 2018. Beyond this particular receptor, the publication reports: Type 1 diabetes patients showed a moderate but significant shortening of TCRB CDR3 length in all four CD4+ subsets.

These receptors' antigens are unknown. The library was obtained by the immunoSEQ multiplex PCR assay. The High Capacity cDNA Reverse Transcription Kit was used to reverse transcribe all of the isolated RNA, meaning that expressed TCRB transcripts were what got sequenced. In TCRdb, the immuneACCESS table is reduced to in-frame sequences with V and J assigned. These tables do not hold every clone; where another copy was compared, an unresolved V gene accounts for under half, and the others remain unexplained. This sample comprises hundreds of thousands of clones, roughly 13% of them detected only once. Approximately 0.022% of the sample is held by the ten biggest clonotypes. Material: naive CD4+ T cells from blood. Explained via the paper, the cell subset or site label denotes: true naive CD4+ T cells. These receptors were obtained from a young man with type 1 diabetes.

V and J are TRBV15 and TRBJ1-2; D is unresolved. CDR3 length: 14 amino acids. CDR1 is LNHNV, CDR2 YYDKDF, per germline (reference sequence). The V and J ends lost 5 bases and 3 bases respectively, with 13 bases between them. This chain's CDR3 is CATSRRGPDYGYTF. In nucleotides, the CDR3 is TGTGCCACCAGCCGAAGAGGACCGGACTATGGCTACACCTTC.

The J gene is TRBJ2-3, the V gene TRBV6-5; possibly TRBD1 for D (6 bases). From germline, CDR1 is MNHEY and CDR2 SVGAGI. Trimming removed 7 bases from V and 3 bases from J, with 14 bases in between. The CDR3 loop spans 14 amino acids. Here the CDR3 reads CASTSPGQTDTQYF. The CDR3 coding sequence is TGTGCCAGCACCTCGCCGGGACAAACAGATACGCAGTATTTT.

This clone was observed a few times. The chain carries TRBV18 and TRBJ1-5; possible D gene TRBD1, 5 bases. Germline values: CDR1 KGHSH, CDR2 LQKENI. Trimming left V 2 bases short and J 3 bases short, with 11 bases between. This CDR3 has 15 amino acids. The CDR3 reads CASSPGGNTNQPQHF. The CDR3 DNA follows: TGTGCCAGCTCACCAGGGGGTAATACCAATCAGCCCCAGCATTTT. The full variable domain, its missing parts supplied by reference TRBV18 and TRBJ1-5, is NAGVMQNPRHLVRRRGQEARLRCSPMKGHSHVYWYRQLPEEGLKFMVYLQKENIIDESGMPKERFSAEFPKEGPSILRIQQVVRGDSAAYFCASSPGGNTNQPQHFGDGTRLSIL.

The table lists this clone with a few counts. The chain is built from TRBV9 and TRBJ2-7; D is perhaps TRBD1 (6 bases). This CDR3 spans 14 amino acids. V lost 0 bases and J lost 2, with 9 bases in between. The germline V gene encodes CDR1 SGDLS and CDR2 YYNGEE. The CDR3 sequence: CASSVAGETYEQYF. The CDR3 DNA sequence: TGTGCCAGCAGCGTAGCAGGGGAGACCTACGAGCAGTACTTC.

This clone has only a few counts. The chain is built from TRBV6-5 and TRBJ2-5, with TRBD1 as a possible D gene (5 bases). CDR3 length: 15 amino acids. V lost 0 bases to trimming and J lost 4 bases, with 12 bases between them. CDR1 and CDR2 from the germline V gene are MNHEY and SVGAGI. For the CDR3, the DNA is TGTGCCAGCAGTTACTCAGGGCAGGGAAGAGAGACCCAGTACTTC. It encodes CASSYSGQGRETQYF.

The chain uses TRBV28 and TRBJ1-1; tentative D call: TRBD1 (5 bases). V was shortened by 2 bases and J by 11 bases, with 12 bases between the two germline ends. The CDR3 covers 12 residues. Per germline, CDR1 MDHEN and CDR2 SYDVKM. CDR3: CASSLRDSGAFF. CDR3 coding DNA: TGTGCCAGCAGTTTACGAGACAGTGGGGCTTTCTTT.

This chain joins TRBV5-6 and TRBJ1-6, with D possibly matching TRBD1 (6 bases). This CDR3 region has 13 residues. V was cut by 4 bases and J by 10 bases, with 12 bases left in between. Germline V lookup: CDR1 SGHDT, CDR2 YYEEEE. The CDR3 reads CASSRRTASPLHF. CDR3 DNA sequence: TGTGCCAGCAGCCGGAGGACAGCCTCACCCCTCCACTTT.

The DNA for the CDR3 is TGTGCCACCAGCAGAGACCCGACAGGGCGAGAGACCCAGTACTTC. Its translation is CATSRDPTGRETQYF. The rearrangement links TRBV15 to TRBJ2-5; 7 bases match TRBD1. V trimming: 0 bases; J trimming: 4 bases; junction bases outside the gene matches: 5. Germline CDR1 LNHNV, CDR2 YYDKDF (reference sequence). This CDR3 spans 15 amino acids.

This chain links TRBV28 with TRBJ2-7; 8 bases are a match to TRBD1. J gave up 3 bases and V 7 bases, and 11 bases lay outside the gene matches. CDR1 and CDR2 from the germline V gene are MDHEN and SYDVKM. This CDR3 is 15 amino acids long. The CDR3, as DNA: TGTGCCAGCACCTATCCGGAGGGACAGGTCTACGAGCAGTACTTC. It codes for CASTYPEGQVYEQYF.

The chain links TRBV2 to TRBJ1-6; no clear D gene. V was shortened by 7 bases and J by 3 bases, with 13 bases between the two germline ends. This CDR3 has 15 amino acids. Germline CDR1 is SNHLY and CDR2 is FYNNEI. In DNA, the CDR3 is TGTGCCAGCACCGAGGAAGCAGTCTATAATTCACCCCTCCACTTT. The encoded protein is CASTEEAVYNSPLHF.

This clone was seen more than once but under ten times. The rearrangement links TRBV9 to TRBJ1-4; D gene ambiguous. Germline CDR1 is SGDLS and CDR2 is YYNGEE. The CDR3 extends over 15 amino acids. V was shortened by 0 bases and J by 4 bases, with 10 bases between the two germline ends. CDR3: CASSVGGSLNEKLFF. The CDR3 nucleotides are TGTGCCAGCAGCGTAGGAGGCAGTCTTAATGAAAAACTGTTTTTT.

This clone was found a few times. V gene TRBV30 combines with J gene TRBJ1-4; D unresolved. Trimming left V 2 bases short and J 0 bases short, with 7 bases between. The CDR3 has 14 residues. The V gene's germline CDR1 is GTSNPN and CDR2 SVGIG (reference sequence). The CDR3 is CAWSPLATNEKLFF. As DNA, the CDR3 is TGTGCCTGGAGTCCCCTTGCAACTAATGAAAAACTGTTTTTT.

The V and J genes are TRBV4-1 and TRBJ1-2; D is undetermined. The CDR3 length is 13 residues. Germline-derived CDR1 and CDR2 are MGHRA and YSYEKL. V was cut by 1 base and J by 5 bases, with 8 bases left in between. The CDR3 region is CASSQGAEYGYTF. DNA of the CDR3: TGCGCCAGCAGCCAAGGGGCAGAGTATGGCTACACCTTC.

This clone has a handful of counts. CDR3 in amino acids: CAWIRAVTEAFF. The CDR3 DNA reads TGTGCCTGGATACGAGCGGTCACTGAAGCTTTCTTT. The chain couples TRBV30 to TRBJ1-1; no clear D. Germline loops: CDR1 GTSNPN, CDR2 SVGIG (reference sequence). The CDR3 consists of 12 residues. V dropped 4 bases and J dropped 4 bases, with 10 bases sitting between them.

The V and J genes are TRBV4-1 and TRBJ2-3; 11 bases are shared with TRBD2. The CDR3 runs 20 residues. The V gene's germline CDR1 is MGHRA and CDR2 YSYEKL. Germline trimming cut 5 bases from V and 2 bases from J; bases unmatched to any gene: 18. The CDR3 loop is CASSYSPRSLAGVNTDTQYF. The DNA for the CDR3 is TGCGCCAGCAGCTACTCCCCGAGGTCACTAGCGGGGGTTAACACAGATACGCAGTATTTT.

This clone was counted between two and nine times. The rearrangement joins TRBV6-5 to TRBJ2-3; 7 bases fit TRBD2. V shed 2 bases and J 0 bases; nucleotides not matched to a gene: 2. The germline V gene encodes CDR1 MNHEY and CDR2 SVGAGI. This CDR3 is built from 15 residues. CDR3 sequence (DNA): TGTGCCAGCAGTTACGGCGGGGGAAGCACAGATACGCAGTATTTT. It yields the protein CASSYGGGSTDTQYF.

The chain uses TRBV5-1 and TRBJ2-7; D is unclear. This CDR3 comprises 13 residues. Germline CDR1 reads SGHRS; CDR2 reads YFSETQ. V lost 1 base to trimming and J lost 3 bases, with 8 bases between them. The CDR3 reads CASSLWPNYEQYF. The CDR3 bases are TGCGCCAGCAGCTTGTGGCCTAACTACGAGCAGTACTTC.

Only a few counts were recorded for this clone. The genes are TRBV28 and TRBJ2-1, with D perhaps TRBD1 (6 bases). The CDR3 extends over 15 amino acids. Looked up from germline, CDR1 is MDHEN and CDR2 is SYDVKM. The V and J ends lost 7 bases and 5 bases respectively, with 18 bases between them. The CDR3 protein is CASTLQGWVDNEQFF. CDR3 nucleotides: TGTGCCAGCACCCTACAGGGCTGGGTCGACAATGAGCAGTTCTTC.

There are a few counts of this clone. This rearrangement joins TRBV19 to TRBJ1-6, with D tentatively TRBD1 (6 bases). Germline-derived CDR1 and CDR2 are LNHDA and SQIVND (reference sequence). V gave up 8 bases and J gave up 11 bases, with 16 bases separating them. This CDR3 region has 13 residues. The CDR3 sequence: CASQDSVGTPLHF. The CDR3 nucleotides are TGTGCCAGTCAGGACAGCGTCGGGACACCCCTCCACTTT.

This clone has more than one count but fewer than ten. The chain recombines TRBV28 with TRBJ1-2; 9 nucleotides align to TRBD1. With 6 bases clipped from V and 5 bases from J, the junction kept 7 bases outside the gene matches. This CDR3 is 14 amino acids long. CDR1 is MDHEN and CDR2 is SYDVKM in the germline V gene. As DNA, the CDR3 is TGTGCCAGCAGCTACCCCGGGACAGGGTATGGCTACACCTTC. Its translation is CASSYPGTGYGYTF.

The chain uses TRBV19 and TRBJ1-4, with D hard to call. This CDR3 comprises 14 residues. V lost 3 bases and J 5 bases, leaving 10 bases between the germline ends. Germline CDR1 and CDR2: LNHDA and SQIVND (reference sequence). The CDR3 DNA sequence: TGTGCCAGTAGTATGGATGGGGTCAATGAAAAACTGTTTTTT. It specifies CASSMDGVNEKLFF.

This chain connects TRBV5-1 to TRBJ2-1; TRBD1 agrees at 12 bases. Germline V gene data show CDR1 as SGHRS and CDR2 as YFSETQ. The CDR3 is 15 residues long. V lost 4 bases to trimming and J lost 7 bases; unmatched junction nucleotides: 6. This CDR3 reads CASSPGQGALNEQFF. CDR3 DNA: TGCGCCAGCAGCCCGGGACAGGGGGCTTTAAATGAGCAGTTCTTC.

The CDR3 spells CASSPPAGQGTDTQYF. The DNA for the CDR3 is TGCGCCAGCAGCCCTCCGGCGGGGCAAGGCACAGATACGCAGTATTTT. The chain couples TRBV5-1 to TRBJ2-3, with D perhaps matching TRBD2 (6 bases). This CDR3 comprises 16 residues. Germline CDR1 reads SGHRS; CDR2 reads YFSETQ. V gave up 4 bases and J gave up 1 base, with 16 bases separating them.

This clone occurred a few times. The chain recombines TRBV7-2 with TRBJ2-5; D may match TRBD1 or TRBD2 (5 bases each). CDR3 length: 14 residues. V gave up 2 bases and J gave up 2 bases, with 9 bases separating them. CDR1 is SGHTA and CDR2 is FQGNSA in the germline V gene. The CDR3 nucleotides read TGTGCCAGCAGCTTAATGGGGGTTCAAGAGACCCAGTACTTC. Protein sequence: CASSLMGVQETQYF.

V usage is TRBV4-1 and J usage is TRBJ2-7, with D possibly called TRBD1 or TRBD2 (5 bases each). The V gene's germline CDR1 is MGHRA and CDR2 YSYEKL. This CDR3 is 14 amino acids long. The V and J ends lost 5 bases and 6 bases respectively, with 17 bases between them. The CDR3 DNA follows: TGCGCCAGCAGCGAAGGGACGGTCCGCTCCGAGCAGTACTTC. It codes for CASSEGTVRSEQYF.

Only a few counts were recorded for this clone. The chain is built from TRBV10-3 and TRBJ2-1; TRBD2 might be the D (5 bases). The CDR3 consists of 15 residues. CDR1 and CDR2 from the germline V gene are ENHRY and SYGVKD. V lost 0 bases to trimming and J lost 5 bases, with 11 bases between them. The CDR3 bases are TGTGCCATCAGTGAGTCCTCCCCGCGGGACAATGAGCAGTTCTTC. Translated, it gives CAISESSPRDNEQFF.

The chain carries TRBV5-4 and TRBJ2-2; the match to TRBD1 covers 8 bases. This CDR3 spans 16 amino acids. Trimming took 5 bases from V and 1 from J; bases not matched to a gene: 7. Germline CDR1 is SGHNT and CDR2 is YYREEE (reference sequence). The CDR3 protein is CASSSGGAQNTGELFF. The CDR3 DNA sequence: TGTGCCAGCAGTTCAGGGGGCGCCCAGAACACCGGGGAGCTGTTTTTT.